These 27 T cell receptor beta chains were sequenced from one sample in a study of a mutant IDH1 vaccine in newly diagnosed glioma. Time point noted: baseline, week 1 (first vaccination visit). Treatment indicated: pre-vaccination baseline after standard-of-care therapy. Here immunoSEQ multiplex PCR was the method, and the copy in TCRdb shows in-frame clones only, minus some. The data hold 68,000 or so clones, with approximately 85% observed a single time. This material consisted of PBMCs, taken from a glioma patient treated with radiotherapy, temozolomide or both. The receptor source for this set is a man aged 45-60 years with glioma.

This chain connects TRBV14 to TRBJ1-1; D uncertain. CDR3 size: 14 residues. V lost 4 bases, J lost 2 bases, and 11 bases lay in between. Germline V gene data show CDR1 as SGHDN and CDR2 as FVKESK. CDR3 region: CASSPRKGNTEAFF. CDR3 DNA: TGTGCCAGCAGCCCCCGGAAGGGAAACACTGAAGCTTTCTTT.

The chain combines TRBV5-8 with TRBJ1-2; D might be TRBD1 (5 bases). Per germline, CDR1 SGHTS and CDR2 YDEGEE. CDR3 length equals 15 residues. V gave up 3 bases and J gave up 1 base, with 13 bases separating them. DNA for the CDR3: TGTGCCAGCAGCTCCGGGACGGCCTATAACTATGGCTACACCTTC. Translating gives CASSSGTAYNYGYTF.

The chain carries TRBV13 and TRBJ1-3, with a weak D call TRBD1 (5 bases). Germline CDR1 is PRHDT and CDR2 is FYEKMQ (reference sequence). Trimming cost V 0 bases and J 0 bases, with 12 bases left between them. The CDR3 is 17 residues long. The CDR3 bases are TGTGCCAGCAGCTTAGGGGGACCCCAGACCTCTGGAAACACCATATATTTT. Translated, it gives CASSLGGPQTSGNTIYF.

The rearrangement links TRBV5-8 to TRBJ1-6; no firm D call. V lost 0 bases, J lost 12 bases, and 10 bases lay in between. Per the germline V gene, CDR1 is SGHTS and CDR2 is YDEGEE. The CDR3 covers 13 residues. The CDR3 DNA is TGTGCCAGCAGCTTGGCCTCAACGGGACCCCTCCACTTT. Residues: CASSLASTGPLHF.

V gene TRBV27 combines with J gene TRBJ1-4; 9 positions match TRBD1. The CDR3 spans 16 residues. CDR1 is MNHEY, CDR2 SMNVEV, per germline (reference sequence). The V and J ends lost 5 bases and 2 bases, in that order; junction bases with no gene match: 6. The CDR3 loop reads CASSKDRGPTNEKLFF. CDR3 nucleotide sequence: TGTGCCAGCAGTAAGGACAGGGGACCCACTAATGAAAAACTGTTTTTT. Full variable domain (outside the CDR3, taken from reference TRBV27 and TRBJ1-4): EAQVTQNPRYLITVTGKKLTVTCSQNMNHEYMSWYRQDPGLGLRQIYYSMNVEVTDKGDVPEGYKVSRKEKRNFPLILESPSPNQTSLYFCASSKDRGPTNEKLFFGSGTQLSVL.

The gene calls are TRBV5-1 and TRBJ1-5, with a tentative D call TRBD1 (5 bases). From germline, CDR1 is SGHRS and CDR2 YFSETQ. The CDR3 is 15 amino acids. The ends were cut back, 0 bases at V and 7 bases at J, with 14 bases in the middle. The CDR3 bases are TGCGCCAGCAGCTTGGCGGCAGGGTTAGGGCAGCCCCAGCATTTT. Translated: CASSLAAGLGQPQHF.

The V call is TRBV28, the J call TRBJ1-2, with a possible D match to TRBD1 (6 bases). CDR1 and CDR2 (germline): MDHEN, SYDVKM. The germline V and J ends were trimmed by 6 bases and 4 bases, with 18 bases remaining between them. The CDR3 runs to 15 residues. CDR3 residues: CASRMTGARGYGYTF. CDR3 sequence (DNA): TGTGCCAGCAGGATGACAGGCGCCCGGGGCTATGGCTACACCTTC.

This sequence joins TRBV5-1 and TRBJ2-3; D ambiguous. Trimming cost V 0 bases and J 0 bases, with 11 bases left between them. CDR1 SGHRS and CDR2 YFSETQ come from the germline V gene. The CDR3 contains 16 residues. This CDR3 is CASSLGHVASTDTQYF. CDR3 nucleotide sequence: TGCGCCAGCAGCTTGGGTCATGTCGCTAGCACAGATACGCAGTATTTT.

Only a few counts were recorded for this clone. The chain links TRBV15 to TRBJ1-1, with D possibly matching TRBD1 (5 bases). The germline CDR1 and CDR2 sequences are LNHNV and YYDKDF (reference sequence). V gave up 3 bases and J gave up 1 base, with 12 bases separating them. The CDR3 runs 15 residues. CDR3 sequence: CATSSHEGTNTEAFF. Written as DNA, the CDR3 is TGTGCCACCAGCAGCCACGAAGGGACGAACACTGAAGCTTTCTTT.

In this sample, this clone turned up once. The J gene is TRBJ2-7, the V gene TRBV18; no definite D call. The length of the CDR3 is 11 residues. Trimming stripped 6 bases from V and 6 bases from J, with 9 bases between. Germline assignment: CDR1 KGHSH and CDR2 LQKENI. CDR3 in DNA: TGTGCCAGCTCCGTTCGCGGCGAGCAGTACTTC. Its protein is CASSVRGEQYF.

The V and J genes are TRBV27 and TRBJ1-5; no definite D call. Germline values: CDR1 MNHEY, CDR2 SMNVEV (reference sequence). Trimming removed 2 bases from V and 4 bases from J, with 9 bases in between. The CDR3 covers 14 residues. The CDR3 sequence is CASSLVLGNQPQHF. As DNA, the CDR3 is TGTGCCAGCAGTTTAGTTCTCGGGAATCAGCCCCAGCATTTT.

This clone was picked up a small number of times. The chain couples TRBV2 to TRBJ1-2, with no clear D. This CDR3 has 10 amino acids. V gave up 5 bases and J gave up 9 bases, with 7 bases separating them. The germline gives CDR1 SNHLY, CDR2 FYNNEI. CDR3 DNA sequence: TGTGCCAGCAGTTTGGAGAGCTACACCTTC. It yields the protein CASSLESYTF.

The chain links TRBV6-5 to TRBJ1-3; D remains ambiguous. CDR3 length: 16 amino acids. V was pared by 0 bases and J by 0 bases, with 9 bases between. Germline assignment: CDR1 MNHEY and CDR2 SVGAGI. In DNA form, the CDR3 reads TGTGCCAGCAGTTACTCAAGCAGCTACTCTGGAAACACCATATATTTT. It translates to CASSYSSSYSGNTIYF.

This clone was seen a few times. This chain links TRBV5-8 with TRBJ1-1; D is possibly TRBD1 (6 bases). Between the trimmed V and J ends, which lost 0 bases and 1 base, there was a span of 10 bases. CDR1 is SGHTS and CDR2 is YDEGEE in the germline V gene. The CDR3 has 15 residues. The CDR3 bases are TGTGCCAGCAGCTTGGTAGGACAGCAGAACACTGAAGCTTTCTTT. Residues: CASSLVGQQNTEAFF.

The chain uses TRBV4-1 and TRBJ1-5; 7 bases agree with TRBD1. This CDR3 has 16 amino acids. From germline, CDR1 is MGHRA and CDR2 YSYEKL. Trimming at V came to 1 base and at J to 2 bases, leaving 5 bases not matched to a gene. The CDR3 nucleotides are TGCGCCAGCAGCCAAGGAGACAGGGTGGGCAATCAGCCCCAGCATTTT. Translation gives CASSQGDRVGNQPQHF.

The chain joins TRBV29-1 to TRBJ1-2, with 7 bases that match TRBD1. J lost 6 bases, V lost 2 bases, and 6 bases had no gene match. Germline V lookup: CDR1 SQVTM, CDR2 ANQGSEA. CDR3 length equals 13 residues. This CDR3 reads CSVEHRGFDGYTF. CDR3 bases: TGCAGCGTTGAACACAGGGGATTCGATGGCTACACCTTC.

V and J are TRBV5-6 and TRBJ2-7; no reliable D call. Trimming pared 1 base from V and 6 bases from J, leaving 8 bases between. CDR1 is SGHDT and CDR2 is YYEEEE in the germline V gene. The CDR3 length is 12 residues. This chain's CDR3 is CASSLKGLEQYF. The CDR3 bases are TGTGCCAGCAGCTTGAAGGGCCTCGAGCAGTACTTC.

The chain's CDR3 is CAISEYQPERQSPLHF. The DNA for the CDR3 is TGTGCCATCAGTGAGTATCAACCAGAGCGTCAATCACCCCTCCACTTT. This rearrangement joins TRBV10-3 to TRBJ1-6; D is unresolved. This CDR3 has 16 amino acids. The V gene's germline CDR1 is ENHRY and CDR2 SYGVKD. Trimming stripped 1 base from V and 10 bases from J, with 17 bases between.

This clone has just a few counts. V is TRBV6-5 and J is TRBJ2-1; D is ambiguous. Germline values: CDR1 MNHEY, CDR2 SVGAGI. Trimming took 1 base from V and 7 from J, leaving 8 bases between them. The length of the CDR3 is 13 residues. CDR3 region: CASSYFPENEQFF. For the CDR3, the DNA is TGTGCCAGCAGTTACTTCCCAGAAAATGAGCAGTTCTTC.

This rearrangement joins TRBV7-9 to TRBJ2-7; 8 bases line up with TRBD1. V lost 5 bases and J lost 2; bases outside the gene matches: 5. CDR1 and CDR2 from the germline V gene are SEHNR and FQNEAQ (reference sequence). The CDR3 is 14 residues long. CDR3 sequence: CASSHQGAAYEQYF. The CDR3, as DNA: TGTGCCAGCAGCCATCAGGGGGCCGCCTACGAGCAGTACTTC.

The rearrangement joins TRBV30 to TRBJ2-3, with 9 bases aligning to TRBD1. Trimming at V came to 3 bases and at J to 5 bases, leaving 9 bases not matched to a gene. Germline assignment: CDR1 GTSNPN and CDR2 SVGIG (reference sequence). The CDR3 runs 15 residues. Here the CDR3 DNA reads TGTGCCTGGAGGGACAGGGGAATTCAAGTAGATACGCAGTATTTT. It codes for CAWRDRGIQVDTQYF.

The V call is TRBV7-2, the J call TRBJ1-5; 10 bases fit TRBD1. CDR1 and CDR2 from the germline V gene are SGHTA and FQGNSA. V gave up 3 bases and J gave up 8 bases; unmatched junction bases: 4. CDR3 length: 14 amino acids. The CDR3 reads CASSFRDRGEPQHF. The CDR3 bases are TGTGCCAGCAGCTTTCGGGACAGGGGAGAGCCCCAGCATTTT.

The V gene is TRBV4-3, the J gene TRBJ1-2; D not resolved. The CDR3 is made up of 17 amino acids. Deletions cut 0 bases from V and 0 bases from J, with 14 bases between. Germline lookup yields CDR1 LGHNA and CDR2 YSLEER. CDR3 in amino acids: CASSQDLIGRSNYGYTF. The DNA for the CDR3 is TGCGCCAGCAGCCAAGATCTTATCGGGCGTTCTAACTATGGCTACACCTTC.

This clone appeared once. J is TRBJ1-1 and V is TRBV2; no clear D. The germline CDR1 and CDR2 sequences are SNHLY and FYNNEI. V lost 6 bases to trimming and J lost 1 base, with 12 bases between them. The CDR3 loop spans 14 amino acids. CDR3 protein: CASRTKERNTEAFF. The DNA for the CDR3 is TGTGCCAGCAGGACGAAAGAAAGGAACACTGAAGCTTTCTTT.

The rearrangement joins TRBV21-1 to TRBJ2-5; the listed D gene, TRBD1, was not tested against the DNA. TRBV21-1 is a documented pseudogene. This CDR3 comprises 14 residues. CDR3 bases: TGTGCCAGCAGCAAAGCGGGCCCCCAAGAGACCCAGTACTTC. Translated: CASSKAGPQETQYF.

This clone has more than one count but fewer than ten. The rearrangement links TRBV9 to TRBJ1-1; D perhaps matches TRBD1 (5 bases). CDR3 length: 15 residues. Per germline, CDR1 SGDLS and CDR2 YYNGEE. Trimming stripped 4 bases from V and 1 base from J, with 14 bases between. The CDR3 nucleotides are TGTGCCAGCAGCCCAGGACACACTGGGAACACTGAAGCTTTCTTT. This translates into CASSPGHTGNTEAFF.

This clone was observed a single time. The chain has TRBV2 and TRBJ2-7; D remains unclear. The germline gives CDR1 SNHLY, CDR2 FYNNEI. V shed 5 bases and J shed 0 bases, with 5 bases lying between them. There are 12 residues in the CDR3. CDR3: CASSPSSYEQYF. CDR3 DNA sequence: TGTGCCAGCAGTCCCAGCTCCTACGAGCAGTACTTC.